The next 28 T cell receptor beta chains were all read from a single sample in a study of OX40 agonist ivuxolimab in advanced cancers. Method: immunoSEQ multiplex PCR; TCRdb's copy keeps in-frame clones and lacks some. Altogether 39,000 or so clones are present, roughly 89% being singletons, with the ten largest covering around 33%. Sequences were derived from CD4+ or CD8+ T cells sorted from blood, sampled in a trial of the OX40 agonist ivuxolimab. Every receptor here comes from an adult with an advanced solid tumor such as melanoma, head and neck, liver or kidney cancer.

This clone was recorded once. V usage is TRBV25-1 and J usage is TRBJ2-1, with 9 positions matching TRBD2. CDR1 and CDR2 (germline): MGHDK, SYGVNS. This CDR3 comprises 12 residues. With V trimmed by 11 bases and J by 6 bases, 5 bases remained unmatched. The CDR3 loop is CACGGAFNEQFF. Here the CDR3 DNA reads TGTGCCTGCGGGGGGGCCTTCAATGAGCAGTTCTTC.

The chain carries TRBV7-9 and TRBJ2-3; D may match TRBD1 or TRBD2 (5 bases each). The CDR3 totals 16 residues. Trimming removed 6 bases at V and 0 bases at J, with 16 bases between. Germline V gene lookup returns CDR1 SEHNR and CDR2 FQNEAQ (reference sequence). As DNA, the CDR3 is TGTGCCAGCAGGGAACTAGGGGAAACTAGCACAGATACGCAGTATTTT. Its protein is CASRELGETSTDTQYF. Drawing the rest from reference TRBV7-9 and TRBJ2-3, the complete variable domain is DTGVSQNPRHKITKRGQNVTFRCDPISEHNRLYWYRQTLGQGPEFLTYFQNEAQLEKSRLLSDRFSAERPKGSFSTLEIQRTEQGDSAMYLCASRELGETSTDTQYFGPGTRLTVL.

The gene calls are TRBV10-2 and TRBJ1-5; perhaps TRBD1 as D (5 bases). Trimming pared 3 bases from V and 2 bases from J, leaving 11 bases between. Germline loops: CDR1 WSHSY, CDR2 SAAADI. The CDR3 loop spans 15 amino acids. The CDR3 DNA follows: TGCGCCAGCAGTGAAAGAACAGGAGGCAATCAGCCCCAGCATTTT. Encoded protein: CASSERTGGNQPQHF.

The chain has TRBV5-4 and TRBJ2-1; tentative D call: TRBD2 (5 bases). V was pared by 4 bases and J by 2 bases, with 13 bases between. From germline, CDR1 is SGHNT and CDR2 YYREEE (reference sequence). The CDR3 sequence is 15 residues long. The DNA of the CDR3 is TGTGCCAGCAGCCCTCTGGCCGGGGCCTACAATGAGCAGTTCTTC. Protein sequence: CASSPLAGAYNEQFF. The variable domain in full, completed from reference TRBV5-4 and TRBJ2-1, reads ETGVTQSPTHLIKTRGQQVTLRCSSQSGHNTVSWYQQALGQGPQFIFQYYREEENGRGNFPPRFSGLQFPNYSSELNVNALELDDSALYLCASSPLAGAYNEQFFGPGTRLTVL.

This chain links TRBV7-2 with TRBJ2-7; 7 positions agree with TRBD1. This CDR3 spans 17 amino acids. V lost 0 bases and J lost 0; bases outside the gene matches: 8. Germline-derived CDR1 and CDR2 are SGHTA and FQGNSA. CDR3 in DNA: TGTGCCAGCAGCTTAGCGGGGGTCGGGACAGTCTCCTACGAGCAGTACTTC. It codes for CASSLAGVGTVSYEQYF.

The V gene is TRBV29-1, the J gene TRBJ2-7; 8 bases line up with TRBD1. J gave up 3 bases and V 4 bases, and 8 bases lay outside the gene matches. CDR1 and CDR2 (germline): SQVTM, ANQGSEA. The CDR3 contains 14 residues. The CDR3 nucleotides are TGCAGCGTTGGGCAGCCAGGGGGCGTCTACGAGCAGTACTTC. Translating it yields CSVGQPGGVYEQYF.

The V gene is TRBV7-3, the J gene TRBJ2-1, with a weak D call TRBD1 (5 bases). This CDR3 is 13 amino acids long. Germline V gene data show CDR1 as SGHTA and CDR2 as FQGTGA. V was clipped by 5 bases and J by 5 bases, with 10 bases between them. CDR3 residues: CASSVDSHNEQFF. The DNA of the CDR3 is TGTGCCAGCAGCGTAGACAGCCACAATGAGCAGTTCTTC.

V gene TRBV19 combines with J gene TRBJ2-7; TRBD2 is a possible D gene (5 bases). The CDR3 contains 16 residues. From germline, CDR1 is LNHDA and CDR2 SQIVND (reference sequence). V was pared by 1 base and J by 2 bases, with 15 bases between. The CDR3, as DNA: TGTGCCAGTAGTATAGGAGGGCGACTGCCTACCTACGAGCAGTACTTC. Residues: CASSIGGRLPTYEQYF.

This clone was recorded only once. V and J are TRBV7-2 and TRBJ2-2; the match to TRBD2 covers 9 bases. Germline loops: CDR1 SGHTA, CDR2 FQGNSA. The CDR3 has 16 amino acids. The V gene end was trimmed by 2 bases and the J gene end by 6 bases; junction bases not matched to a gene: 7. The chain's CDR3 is CASSLRRGGRPGELFF. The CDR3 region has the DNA TGTGCCAGCAGCTTACGGCGGGGGGGCCGGCCCGGGGAGCTGTTTTTT.

The CDR3 DNA sequence: TGTGCCAGCAGCATCGTACATGGGGATAGCAATCAGCCCCAGCATTTT. Its protein product is CASSIVHGDSNQPQHF. V is TRBV21-1 and J is TRBJ1-5. TRBV21-1 corresponds to a pseudogene. This CDR3 is built from 16 residues.

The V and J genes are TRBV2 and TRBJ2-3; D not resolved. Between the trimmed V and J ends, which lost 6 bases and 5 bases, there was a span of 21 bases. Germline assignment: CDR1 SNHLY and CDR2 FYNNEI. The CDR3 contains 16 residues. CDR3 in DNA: TGTGCCAGCAGCGCCGGTGTGTGGGCTCAGATAGATACGCAGTATTTT. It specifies CASSAGVWAQIDTQYF.

The CDR3 region is CASSPRGGPYEQYF. CDR3 nucleotide sequence: TGTGCCAGCAGTCCTCGGGGGGGCCCGTACGAGCAGTACTTC. The rearrangement joins TRBV13 to TRBJ2-7; 8 bases align to TRBD2. The V and J ends lost 6 bases and 4 bases, in that order; junction bases with no gene match: 8. The germline V gene encodes CDR1 PRHDT and CDR2 FYEKMQ (reference sequence). The CDR3 runs to 14 residues. Based on the CDR3 plus reference TRBV13 and TRBJ2-7, the full variable domain is AAGVIQSPRHLIKEKRETATLKCYPIPRHDTVYWYQQGPGQDPQFLISFYEKMQSDKGSIPDRFSAQQFSDYHSELNMSSLELGDSALYFCASSPRGGPYEQYFGPGTRLTVT.

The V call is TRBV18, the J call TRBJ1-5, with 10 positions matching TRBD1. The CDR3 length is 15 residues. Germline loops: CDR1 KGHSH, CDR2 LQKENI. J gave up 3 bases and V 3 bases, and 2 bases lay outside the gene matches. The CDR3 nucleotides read TGTGCCAGCTCACCGGGACAGGGGAACAATCAGCCCCAGCATTTT. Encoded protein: CASSPGQGNNQPQHF.

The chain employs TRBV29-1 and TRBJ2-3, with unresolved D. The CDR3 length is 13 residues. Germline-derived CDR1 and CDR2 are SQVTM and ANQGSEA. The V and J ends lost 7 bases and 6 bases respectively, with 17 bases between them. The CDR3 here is CSAPLPQKDTQYF. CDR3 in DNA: TGCAGCGCCCCCCTCCCACAGAAGGATACGCAGTATTTT.

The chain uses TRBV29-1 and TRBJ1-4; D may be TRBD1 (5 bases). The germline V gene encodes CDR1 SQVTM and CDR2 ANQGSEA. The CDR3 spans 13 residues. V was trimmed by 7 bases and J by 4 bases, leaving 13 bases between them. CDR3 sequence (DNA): TGCAGCGCCGGGGGAGGAATTAATGAAAAACTGTTTTTT. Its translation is CSAGGGINEKLFF.

In nucleotides, the CDR3 is TGTGCCAGCAGTCGGTGGCAGGGTGGCTACACCTTC. Translated: CASSRWQGGYTF. J is TRBJ1-2 and V is TRBV6-1, with a tentative D call TRBD1 (5 bases). Trimming cost V 5 bases and J 7 bases, with 11 bases left between them. Germline values: CDR1 MNHNS, CDR2 SASEGT. This CDR3 is 12 amino acids long.

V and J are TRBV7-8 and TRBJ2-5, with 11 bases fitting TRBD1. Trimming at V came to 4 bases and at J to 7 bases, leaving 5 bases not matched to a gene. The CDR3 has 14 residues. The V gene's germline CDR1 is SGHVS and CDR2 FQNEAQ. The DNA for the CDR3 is TGTGCCAGCAGCTCCACCGGGACAGGGGGGACCCAGTACTTC. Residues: CASSSTGTGGTQYF.

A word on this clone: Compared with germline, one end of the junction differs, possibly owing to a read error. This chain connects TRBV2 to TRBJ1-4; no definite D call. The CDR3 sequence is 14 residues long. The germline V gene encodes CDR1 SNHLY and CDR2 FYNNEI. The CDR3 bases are TGTGCCAGCAGAGAAGACGTTACTAATGAAAAACTGTTTTTT. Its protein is CASREDVTNEKLFF.

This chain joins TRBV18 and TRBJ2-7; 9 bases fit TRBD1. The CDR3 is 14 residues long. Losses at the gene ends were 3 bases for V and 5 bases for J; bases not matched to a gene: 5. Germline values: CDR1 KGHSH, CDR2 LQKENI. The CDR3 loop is CASSPGQGFNEQYF. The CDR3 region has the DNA TGTGCCAGCTCACCGGGACAGGGATTCAACGAGCAGTACTTC.

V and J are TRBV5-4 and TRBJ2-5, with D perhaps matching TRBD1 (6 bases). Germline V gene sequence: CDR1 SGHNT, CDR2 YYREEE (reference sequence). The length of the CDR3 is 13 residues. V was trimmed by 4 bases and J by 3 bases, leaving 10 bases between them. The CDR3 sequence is CASSKGQEETQYF. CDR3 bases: TGTGCCAGCAGCAAGGGACAAGAAGAGACCCAGTACTTC.

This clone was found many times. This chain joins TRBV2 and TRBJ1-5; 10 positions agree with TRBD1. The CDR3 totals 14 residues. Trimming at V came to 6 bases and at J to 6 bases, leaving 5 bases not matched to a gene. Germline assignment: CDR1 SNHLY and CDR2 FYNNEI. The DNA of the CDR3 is TGTGCCAGCAGACGGGACAGGGGACGTCAGCCCCAGCATTTT. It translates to CASRRDRGRQPQHF.

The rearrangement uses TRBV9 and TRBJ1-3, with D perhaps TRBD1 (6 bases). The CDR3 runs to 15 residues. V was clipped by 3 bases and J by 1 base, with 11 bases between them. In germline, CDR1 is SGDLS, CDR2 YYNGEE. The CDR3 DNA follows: TGTGCCAGCAGCGCCAGGGGCACGTCTGGAAACACCATATATTTT. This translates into CASSARGTSGNTIYF.

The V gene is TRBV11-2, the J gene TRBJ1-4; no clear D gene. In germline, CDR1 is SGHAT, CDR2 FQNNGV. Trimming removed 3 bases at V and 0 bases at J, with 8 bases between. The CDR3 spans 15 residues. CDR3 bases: TGTGCCAGCAGCTTCCGCACCGCAACTAATGAAAAACTGTTTTTT. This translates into CASSFRTATNEKLFF.

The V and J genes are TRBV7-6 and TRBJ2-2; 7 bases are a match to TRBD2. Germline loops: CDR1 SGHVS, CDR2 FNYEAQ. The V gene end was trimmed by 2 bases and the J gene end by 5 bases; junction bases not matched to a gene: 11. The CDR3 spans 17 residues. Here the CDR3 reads CASSLSPAGVGTGELFF. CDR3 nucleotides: TGTGCCAGCAGCTTAAGTCCGGCGGGAGTGGGGACCGGGGAGCTGTTTTTT.

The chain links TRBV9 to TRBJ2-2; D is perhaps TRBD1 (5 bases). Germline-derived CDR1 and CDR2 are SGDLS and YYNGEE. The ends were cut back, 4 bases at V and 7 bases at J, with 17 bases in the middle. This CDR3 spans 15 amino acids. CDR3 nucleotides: TGTGCCAGCAGCCTCTCCCAGGGTCCCAACGGGGAGCTGTTTTTT. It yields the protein CASSLSQGPNGELFF.

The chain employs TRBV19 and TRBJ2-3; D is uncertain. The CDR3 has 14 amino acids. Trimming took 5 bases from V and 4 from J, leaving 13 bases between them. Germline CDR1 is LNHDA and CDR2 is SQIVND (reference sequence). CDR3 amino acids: CASSQTLRADTQYF. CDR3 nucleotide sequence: TGTGCCAGTAGTCAAACACTACGAGCAGATACGCAGTATTTT.

CDR3 DNA: TGCGCCAGCAGCCAAGTAGCGGGGGGGGACAATGAGCAGTTCTTC. The encoded protein is CASSQVAGGDNEQFF. The genes are TRBV4-1 and TRBJ2-1; 11 bases align to TRBD2. This CDR3 has 15 amino acids. V shed 1 base, J shed 5 bases, and the junction held 1 base outside the gene matches. The V gene's germline CDR1 is MGHRA and CDR2 YSYEKL.

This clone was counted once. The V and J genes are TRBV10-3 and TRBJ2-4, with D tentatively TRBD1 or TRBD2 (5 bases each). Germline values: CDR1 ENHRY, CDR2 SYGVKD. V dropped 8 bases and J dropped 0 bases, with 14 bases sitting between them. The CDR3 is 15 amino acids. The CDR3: CAIGASQQAKNIQYF. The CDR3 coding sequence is TGTGCCATCGGGGCTAGCCAACAAGCCAAAAACATTCAGTACTTC.